The sequence of this T cell receptor (beta chain) was determined in a study of shared clonotypes between healthy human individuals. TCRdb's table, derived via immunoSEQ multiplex PCR, lists solely in-frame clones and lacks some. The sample records millions of clones, roughly 95% being singletons. Between the trimmed V and J ends, which lost 6 bases and 1 base, there was a span of 9 bases. The V gene's germline CDR1 is LNHDA and CDR2 SQIVND (reference sequence). This CDR3 region has 13 residues. Splitting of CD4+ cells produced CD45RA+ naive and CD45RA-negative memory subsets. This receptor was obtained from a man between 18 and 35 years old in good health. The source material was naive CD4+ T cells sorted from blood. Subset reported: CD45RA+ positively selected. The chain couples TRBV19 to TRBJ1-2; a possible D gene is TRBD1 (5 bases). CDR3 in amino acids: CASSLTVNYGYTF. The DNA for the CDR3 is TGTGCCAGTAGCCTGACAGTTAACTATGGCTACACCTTC.